This T cell receptor (beta chain) was recovered during a study of Ad26.COV2.S vaccination and SARS-CoV-2 variants. Study overall: Enrolled in COV1001, the donor was in the Ad26.COV2.S trial arm, which received the vaccine.

Documented treatment: roughly 20 received Ad26.COV2.S at low or high dose, single or two shots; about five received placebo; per-sample allocation not given. Collection of samples fell on day 63 after the first vaccine or placebo injection. An Ad26 vector expressing Wuhan-strain SARS-CoV-2 spike served as the vaccine. Clones were sequenced by immunoSEQ multiplex PCR, and TCRdb holds only the in-frame ones, with some missing. The sample lists 380,000 or so clones, around 82% occurring once. CDR3 size: 17 residues. V lost 5 bases and J lost 0, with 17 bases in between. The germline V gene encodes CDR1 SGHVS and CDR2 FNYEAQ. This clone was observed once.

J is TRBJ2-1 and V is TRBV7-6; D tentatively fits TRBD1 or TRBD2 (5 bases each). This TCR derives from a person between 18 and 59 years old who received the Ad26.COV2.S COVID-19 vaccine or a placebo. Sample: peripheral blood, taken in a trial of Ad26.COV2.S vaccine versus placebo. This chain's CDR3 is CASSPETGASSYNEQFF. For the CDR3, the DNA is TGTGCCAGCAGCCCGGAAACCGGGGCGAGCTCCTACAATGAGCAGTTCTTC.